The present TCR beta chain was sequenced within a study of T-cell reconstitution after alpha-beta-depleted transplantation in children. A note on this clonotype: The antigen remains unidentified.

During its preparation, the TCRbeta library received unique molecular identifiers. One entry per CDR3 protein results from TCRdb running MiXCR on the PCR reads. Among 400,000 to 450,000 distinct CDR3 sequences listed, 43% were seen once. Study results and limitations: Surviving thymic progenitors and recipient T cells were the source of high TCRbeta diversity at day 60 in some patients.

The starting material was PBMCs, obtained before TCRalphabeta/CD19-depleted stem cell transplant. The sequence was collected from a girl aged 2 to 10 with aplastic anemia, due to receive a stem cell transplant.

The CDR3 DNA is TGCAGTGCTAGGAACACTGGGGATGGCTACACCTTC. Its protein product is CSARNTGDGYTF. The chain uses TRBV20-1 and TRBJ1-2; D is unclear. V was clipped by 3 bases and J by 6 bases, with 11 bases between them. Germline CDR1 and CDR2: DFQATT and SNEGSKA (reference sequence). The CDR3 consists of 12 residues.